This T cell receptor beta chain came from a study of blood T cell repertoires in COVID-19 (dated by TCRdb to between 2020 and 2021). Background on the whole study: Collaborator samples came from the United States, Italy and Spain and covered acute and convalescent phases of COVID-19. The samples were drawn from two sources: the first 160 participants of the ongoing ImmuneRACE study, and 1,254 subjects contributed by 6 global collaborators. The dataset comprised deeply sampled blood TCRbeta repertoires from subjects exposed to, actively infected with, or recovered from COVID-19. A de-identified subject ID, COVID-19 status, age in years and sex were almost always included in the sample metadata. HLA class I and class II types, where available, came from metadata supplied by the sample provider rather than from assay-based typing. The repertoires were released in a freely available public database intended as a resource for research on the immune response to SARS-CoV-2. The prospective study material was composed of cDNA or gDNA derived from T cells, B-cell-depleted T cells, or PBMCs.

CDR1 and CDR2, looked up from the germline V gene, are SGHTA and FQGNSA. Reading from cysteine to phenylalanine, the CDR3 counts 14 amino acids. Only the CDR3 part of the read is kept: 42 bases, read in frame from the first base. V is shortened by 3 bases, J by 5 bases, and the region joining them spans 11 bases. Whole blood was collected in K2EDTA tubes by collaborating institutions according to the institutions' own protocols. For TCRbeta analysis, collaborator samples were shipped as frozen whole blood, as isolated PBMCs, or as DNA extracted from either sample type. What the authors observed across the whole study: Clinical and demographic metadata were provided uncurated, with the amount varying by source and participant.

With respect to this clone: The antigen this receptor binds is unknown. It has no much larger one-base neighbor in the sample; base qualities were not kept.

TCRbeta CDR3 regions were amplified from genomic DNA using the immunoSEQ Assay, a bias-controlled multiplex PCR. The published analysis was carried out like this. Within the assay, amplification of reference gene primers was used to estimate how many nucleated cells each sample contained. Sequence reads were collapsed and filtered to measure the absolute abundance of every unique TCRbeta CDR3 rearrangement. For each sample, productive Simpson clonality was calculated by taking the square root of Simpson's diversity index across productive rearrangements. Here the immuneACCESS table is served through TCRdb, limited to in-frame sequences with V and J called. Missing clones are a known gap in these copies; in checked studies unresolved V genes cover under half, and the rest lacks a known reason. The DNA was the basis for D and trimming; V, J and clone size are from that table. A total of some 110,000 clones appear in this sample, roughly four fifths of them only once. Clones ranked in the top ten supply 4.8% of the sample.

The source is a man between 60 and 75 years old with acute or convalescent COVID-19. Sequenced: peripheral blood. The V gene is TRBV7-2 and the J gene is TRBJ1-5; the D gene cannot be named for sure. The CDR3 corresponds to CASSFFSGDQPQHF. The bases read TGTGCCAGCAGCTTTTTCTCCGGGGATCAGCCCCAGCATTTT.